This entry lists 28 T cell receptor beta chains sequenced from one sample in a study of blood T cell repertoires in COVID-19. Clones were read by immunoSEQ multiplex PCR, and TCRdb kept only the in-frame ones, dropping some. The sample lists 120,000 or so clones, around 89% occurring once. Sequenced: peripheral blood. The receptors come from a human donor in a cohort sampled during active COVID-19.

Regarding this clone: This same CDR3 is encoded by further DNA sequences in the sample. V and J are TRBV5-1 and TRBJ2-5; no reliable D call. Germline V gives CDR1 SGHRS, CDR2 YFSETQ. The CDR3 has 11 amino acids. V lost 3 bases, J lost 2 bases, and 2 bases lay in between. The CDR3 coding sequence is TGCGCCAGCAGCTCTCAAGAGACCCAGTACTTC. It is translated as CASSSQETQYF.

The chain employs TRBV11-2 and TRBJ2-3; 7 nucleotides align to TRBD1. Trimming removed 5 bases from V and 1 base from J; junction bases left unmatched: 18. The CDR3 is 19 residues long. The V gene's germline CDR1 is SGHAT and CDR2 FQNNGV. In nucleotides, the CDR3 is TGTGCCAGCAGCCCTAGTTGGGGCACTACAGGGGTGGGCACAGATACGCAGTATTTT. It yields the protein CASSPSWGTTGVGTDTQYF.

V gene TRBV4-1 combines with J gene TRBJ1-4, with D possibly TRBD1 on 5 matching bases. The CDR3 sequence is 15 residues long. The germline V gene has CDR1 MGHRA and CDR2 YSYEKL. V lost 0 bases and J 3 bases, leaving 8 bases between the germline ends. The CDR3, as DNA: TGCGCCAGCAGCCAAGATAAGGGGTCTAATGAAAAACTGTTTTTT. Amino acids: CASSQDKGSNEKLFF.

The J gene is TRBJ2-1, the V gene TRBV2, with 8 nucleotides matching TRBD2. Germline V gene lookup returns CDR1 SNHLY and CDR2 FYNNEI. Trimming took 3 bases from V and 3 from J; bases not matched to a gene: 4. The CDR3 length is 15 residues. The chain's CDR3 is CASSDDGTSYNEQFF. CDR3 nucleotide sequence: TGTGCCAGCAGTGATGACGGGACTAGCTACAATGAGCAGTTCTTC.

The chain combines TRBV6-5 with TRBJ1-1; D ambiguous. The CDR3 sequence is 15 residues long. The V end was cut by 2 bases, the J end by 0 bases, with 10 bases between. CDR1 and CDR2 (germline): MNHEY, SVGAGI. CDR3 nucleotides: TGTGCCAGCAGTTACGGCGACAACCTGAACACTGAAGCTTTCTTT. Its translation: CASSYGDNLNTEAFF.

The V call is TRBV18, the J call TRBJ2-1, with TRBD2 matching 16 bases. Losses at the gene ends were 6 bases for V and 5 bases for J; bases not matched to a gene: 4. This CDR3 spans 16 amino acids. Germline CDR1 reads KGHSH; CDR2 reads LQKENI. The CDR3 nucleotides read TGTGCCAGCTCCCCGGGACTAGCGGGAGGGGACAATGAGCAGTTCTTC. Protein: CASSPGLAGGDNEQFF.

V usage is TRBV7-9 and J usage is TRBJ2-1; TRBD2 is a possible D gene (5 bases). Trimming removed 0 bases at V and 5 bases at J, with 14 bases between. CDR1 is SEHNR, CDR2 FQNEAQ, per germline (reference sequence). The CDR3 extends over 16 amino acids. Here the CDR3 reads CASSLARVGKHNEQFF. The CDR3 coding sequence is TGTGCCAGCAGCTTAGCGCGGGTGGGGAAGCACAATGAGCAGTTCTTC.

The chain joins TRBV6-5 to TRBJ2-7; possibly TRBD2 for D (7 bases). In germline, CDR1 is MNHEY, CDR2 SVGAGI. V lost 0 bases and J 2 bases, leaving 11 bases between the germline ends. There are 15 residues in the CDR3. As DNA, the CDR3 is TGTGCCAGCAGTTACTCGGGGGGGGCTACCTACGAGCAGTACTTC. Translation gives CASSYSGGATYEQYF.

This clone has only a few counts. CDR3 sequence reads: CASSLGSSGGLRTQYF. The CDR3 nucleotides read TGTGCCAGCAGCTTAGGGTCTAGCGGGGGTCTTAGAACCCAGTACTTC. V and J are TRBV7-6 and TRBJ2-5; 10 bases fit TRBD2. The CDR3 has 16 residues. Germline assignment: CDR1 SGHVS and CDR2 FNYEAQ. The V gene end was trimmed by 1 base and the J gene end by 8 bases; junction bases not matched to a gene: 10.

This chain uses TRBV7-2 with TRBJ1-2, with D possibly matching TRBD1 (6 bases). Germline V CDR1 and CDR2: SGHTA, FQGNSA. V gave up 0 bases and J gave up 6 bases, with 17 bases separating them. The length of the CDR3 is 16 residues. CDR3 protein: CASSLALGDTGHGYTF. CDR3 DNA sequence: TGTGCCAGCAGCTTAGCGCTGGGGGACACAGGACATGGCTACACCTTC.

The chain combines TRBV7-2 with TRBJ2-7; 8 nucleotides align to TRBD1. Germline V CDR1 and CDR2: SGHTA, FQGNSA. This CDR3 is built from 15 residues. Losses at the gene ends were 5 bases for V and 5 bases for J; bases not matched to a gene: 11. This CDR3 reads CASSMAGQGGHEQYF. Here the CDR3 DNA reads TGTGCCAGCAGCATGGCCGGACAGGGCGGCCACGAGCAGTACTTC.

The rearrangement joins TRBV5-5 to TRBJ1-3; D remains unclear. The CDR3 is made up of 13 amino acids. CDR1 and CDR2 (germline): SGHKS, YYEKEE (reference sequence). V was cut by 0 bases and J by 7 bases, with 8 bases left in between. CDR3 nucleotide sequence: TGTGCCAGCAGCTTGGATGTCGGGAACACCATATATTTT. Residues: CASSLDVGNTIYF.

J is TRBJ1-3 and V is TRBV11-2, with 7 bases matching TRBD1. CDR3 length: 17 residues. Trimming took 5 bases from V and 4 from J; bases not matched to a gene: 14. CDR1 and CDR2 from the germline V gene are SGHAT and FQNNGV. CDR3 nucleotide sequence: TGTGCCAGCAGCCGATATCCGACAGGGAACGAAGGAAACACCATATATTTT. Its protein product is CASSRYPTGNEGNTIYF.

V gene TRBV5-1 combines with J gene TRBJ2-5; 9 bases are a match to TRBD1. Per the germline V gene, CDR1 is SGHRS and CDR2 is YFSETQ. The CDR3 has 15 amino acids. After removal of 1 base from V and 5 bases from J, the junction contained 6 bases not matched to a gene. The CDR3 spells CASSLTGQGLETQYF. The CDR3 DNA sequence: TGCGCCAGCAGCTTGACGGGACAGGGTTTGGAGACCCAGTACTTC.

In nucleotides, the CDR3 is TGTGCCAGCAGACGACAGGGACAGGGTAACTACGAGCAGTACTTC. It codes for CASRRQGQGNYEQYF. The chain has TRBV6-5 and TRBJ2-7; TRBD1 matches at 9 bases. This CDR3 has 15 residues. The junction had 9 bases not matched to a gene; V was cut back by 6 bases and J by 3 bases. Germline CDR1 and CDR2: MNHEY and SVGAGI.

V usage is TRBV5-6 and J usage is TRBJ2-1; D unresolved. The germline CDR1 and CDR2 sequences are SGHDT and YYEEEE. The CDR3 covers 12 residues. V gave up 2 bases and J gave up 11 bases, with 11 bases separating them. The CDR3 coding sequence is TGTGCCAGCAGCTTTTCCATAGCCCAGCAGTTCTTC. This gives the protein CASSFSIAQQFF.

The chain links TRBV7-9 to TRBJ2-2; 10 bases map to TRBD2. This CDR3 region has 16 residues. The J segment lost 1 base and the V segment lost 5 bases, leaving 4 bases of the junction unmatched. From germline, CDR1 is SEHNR and CDR2 FQNEAQ (reference sequence). This CDR3 is CASSRASGRNTGELFF. For the CDR3, the DNA is TGTGCCAGCAGCCGAGCTAGCGGGAGGAACACCGGGGAGCTGTTTTTT.

The chain links TRBV6-4 to TRBJ2-3; 9 nucleotides line up with TRBD2. After removal of 2 bases from V and 3 bases from J, the junction contained 0 bases not matched to a gene. CDR3 size: 14 residues. Germline CDR1 MRHNA, CDR2 SNTAGT. The CDR3 nucleotides read TGTGCCAGCAGTGACACTAGCGGGACAGATACGCAGTATTTT. It translates to CASSDTSGTDTQYF.

V gene TRBV19 combines with J gene TRBJ1-2, with TRBD1 matching 8 bases. The length of the CDR3 is 15 residues. Germline values: CDR1 LNHDA, CDR2 SQIVND (reference sequence). V gave up 5 bases and J gave up 4 bases; unmatched junction bases: 9. The CDR3 coding sequence is TGTGCCAGTAGTCCCCGCGGGACAGGAGCCTATGGCTACACCTTC. This codes for CASSPRGTGAYGYTF.

The chain has TRBV19 and TRBJ2-4; tentative D call: TRBD1 (6 bases). The CDR3 spans 16 residues. Per the germline V gene, CDR1 is LNHDA and CDR2 is SQIVND (reference sequence). Trimming took 2 bases from V and 8 from J, leaving 19 bases between them. CDR3 residues: CASSIIQGVPLDIQYF. In nucleotides, the CDR3 is TGTGCCAGTAGTATAATACAGGGAGTCCCCCTGGACATTCAGTACTTC.

The chain carries TRBV28 and TRBJ2-7, with a tentative D call TRBD1 (5 bases). The CDR3 has 16 amino acids. Trimming left V 2 bases short and J 0 bases short, with 14 bases between. Germline CDR1 reads MDHEN; CDR2 reads SYDVKM. CDR3 in DNA: TGTGCCAGCAGTTTAAGGGGCCCTAGGAGCTCCTACGAGCAGTACTTC. It translates to CASSLRGPRSSYEQYF.

This clone was picked up a small number of times. The rearrangement uses TRBV7-8 and TRBJ2-2, with TRBD2 as a possible D gene (5 bases). CDR3 length: 16 residues. With 0 bases removed from V and 1 base from J, the gap between germline ends came to 9 bases. The germline V gene has CDR1 SGHVS and CDR2 FQNEAQ. The CDR3 spells CASSLAVRGNTGELFF. CDR3 in DNA: TGTGCCAGCAGCTTAGCTGTCCGGGGGAACACCGGGGAGCTGTTTTTT.

The chain has TRBV28 and TRBJ2-1; 9 bases line up with TRBD2. From germline, CDR1 is MDHEN and CDR2 SYDVKM. This CDR3 spans 17 amino acids. J gave up 3 bases and V 5 bases, and 11 bases lay outside the gene matches. CDR3 loop: CASSRGSAGGSYNEQFF. For the CDR3, the DNA is TGTGCCAGCAGTAGAGGTTCAGCGGGAGGTAGCTACAATGAGCAGTTCTTC.

The V gene is TRBV20-1, the J gene TRBJ2-5, with 9 positions matching TRBD1. CDR1 and CDR2 (germline): DFQATT, SNEGSKA (reference sequence). V shed 3 bases, J shed 8 bases, and the junction held 7 bases outside the gene matches. The CDR3 is 13 residues long. The CDR3 coding sequence is TGCAGTGCTAGTGGGACAGGGCTGTTTACCCAGTACTTC. This codes for CSASGTGLFTQYF.

This clone was counted a few times. The V call is TRBV10-3, the J call TRBJ2-1; 12 bases map to TRBD2. This CDR3 is 16 amino acids long. Germline-derived CDR1 and CDR2 are ENHRY and SYGVKD. Trimming cost V 4 bases and J 5 bases; bases outside gene matches: 6. CDR3 protein: CAISAVTSGRDNEQFF. The CDR3 nucleotides are TGTGCCATCAGTGCAGTGACTAGCGGGAGAGACAATGAGCAGTTCTTC.

The genes are TRBV2 and TRBJ2-7; the D gene is possibly TRBD1 (6 bases). In germline, CDR1 is SNHLY, CDR2 FYNNEI. The CDR3 sequence is 12 residues long. Trimming removed 9 bases at V and 5 bases at J, with 14 bases between. The CDR3 protein is CASLLTGNEQYF. Here the CDR3 DNA reads TGTGCCAGTTTACTCACAGGGAACGAGCAGTACTTC. The variable domain in full, completed from reference TRBV2 and TRBJ2-7, reads EPEVTQTPSHQVTQMGQEVILRCVPISNHLYFYWYRQILGQKVEFLVSFYNNEISEKSEIFDDQFSVERPDGSNFTLKIRSTKLEDSAMYFCASLLTGNEQYFGPGTRLTVT.

The rearrangement uses TRBV18 and TRBJ1-6; perhaps TRBD1 as D (5 bases). Germline V CDR1 and CDR2: KGHSH, LQKENI. Deletions cut 6 bases from V and 6 bases from J, with 9 bases between. The CDR3 covers 13 residues. This chain's CDR3 is CASSPGVNSPLHF. The CDR3 DNA sequence: TGTGCCAGCTCTCCGGGGGTTAATTCACCCCTCCACTTT.

This clone is a singleton in its sample. The rearrangement joins TRBV5-4 to TRBJ2-3, with 8 nucleotides matching TRBD2. J lost 5 bases, V lost 0 bases, and 2 bases had no gene match. The CDR3 runs to 14 residues. CDR1 is SGHNT and CDR2 is YYREEE in the germline V gene (reference sequence). The CDR3 protein is CASSLETSEDTQYF. CDR3 sequence (DNA): TGTGCCAGCAGCTTGGAGACTAGCGAAGATACGCAGTATTTT.